The 23 T cell receptor beta chains reported below all come from one sample, sequenced in a study of CD8+ T cells in alopecia areata. Extraction of RNA preceded its reverse transcription into cDNA, which served as the sequencing template. The data were produced by immunoSEQ multiplex PCR, yet TCRdb's version contains in-frame clones alone and is incomplete. The sample includes fewer than 150,000 clones, less than 80% seen only once; the top ten take approximately 3%. What was sequenced was CD4+ T cells sorted from blood. The source of these receptors is a human donor in good health.

The CDR3 reads CASSLSAGKPANYGYTF. CDR3 nucleotides: TGTGCCAGCAGTTTATCAGCAGGAAAACCAGCTAACTATGGCTACACCTTC. This chain uses TRBV27 with TRBJ1-2; D uncertain. V was pared by 0 bases and J by 0 bases, with 14 bases between. This CDR3 contains 17 residues. Germline CDR1 is MNHEY and CDR2 is SMNVEV (reference sequence).

V is TRBV25-1 and J is TRBJ2-1; possibly TRBD2 for D (6 bases). The CDR3 spans 14 residues. CDR1 MGHDK and CDR2 SYGVNS come from the germline V gene. V lost 8 bases and J 8 bases, leaving 19 bases between the germline ends. In nucleotides, the CDR3 is TGTGCCAGCCGCCAGACTAGTCCCCGGGATGAGCAGTTCTTC. Protein sequence: CASRQTSPRDEQFF.

This rearrangement joins TRBV27 to TRBJ1-1; no clear D. CDR1 is MNHEY and CDR2 is SMNVEV in the germline V gene (reference sequence). The CDR3 extends over 15 amino acids. V shed 2 bases and J shed 0 bases, with 10 bases lying between them. CDR3 in amino acids: CASSLKGIMNTEAFF. The DNA for the CDR3 is TGTGCCAGCAGTTTAAAGGGCATTATGAACACTGAAGCTTTCTTT.

The J gene is TRBJ2-3, the V gene TRBV19, with D possibly being TRBD1 or TRBD2 (5 bases each). CDR1 is LNHDA, CDR2 SQIVND, per germline (reference sequence). The CDR3 is 12 amino acids. Deletions cut 8 bases from V and 2 bases from J, with 8 bases between. For the CDR3, the DNA is TGTGCCAGTGGGACGCTCACAGATACGCAGTATTTT. It translates to CASGTLTDTQYF.

The chain joins TRBV5-4 to TRBJ2-6; no definite D call. CDR3 size: 15 residues. V lost 1 base and J lost 5, with 10 bases in between. Germline CDR1 and CDR2: SGHNT and YYREEE (reference sequence). The CDR3 region has the DNA TGTGCCAGCAGCTTGATCGGAACTAGGGCCAACGTCCTGACTTTC. This codes for CASSLIGTRANVLTF. The full variable domain, completed using reference TRBV5-4 and TRBJ2-6, is ETGVTQSPTHLIKTRGQQVTLRCSSQSGHNTVSWYQQALGQGPQFIFQYYREEENGRGNFPPRFSGLQFPNYSSELNVNALELDDSALYLCASSLIGTRANVLTFGAGSRLTVL.

The V call is TRBV4-1, the J call TRBJ2-1, with TRBD2 identical over 9 bases. Germline values: CDR1 MGHRA, CDR2 YSYEKL. V trimming: 0 bases; J trimming: 0 bases; junction bases outside the gene matches: 6. The CDR3 extends over 18 amino acids. CDR3: CASSQEEAGGSSYNEQFF. CDR3 nucleotides: TGCGCCAGCAGCCAAGAAGAAGCGGGGGGCAGCTCCTACAATGAGCAGTTCTTC.

The V and J genes are TRBV4-1 and TRBJ1-2; D is unclear. The germline V and J ends were trimmed by 0 bases and 4 bases, with 6 bases remaining between them. There are 13 residues in the CDR3. Per germline, CDR1 MGHRA and CDR2 YSYEKL. The CDR3 sequence: CASSQERFYGYTF. CDR3 coding DNA: TGCGCCAGCAGCCAAGAGAGATTCTATGGCTACACCTTC.

The CDR3 bases are TGTGCCAGCAAGAGGTCTGCAACTAATGAAAAACTGTTTTTT. Translation: CASKRSATNEKLFF. J is TRBJ1-4 and V is TRBV2; no clear D. This CDR3 spans 14 amino acids. CDR1 SNHLY and CDR2 FYNNEI come from the germline V gene. V was clipped by 7 bases and J by 0 bases, with 9 bases between them.

This chain links TRBV2 with TRBJ2-1, with unresolved D. CDR3 size: 11 residues. V gave up 2 bases and J gave up 15 bases, with 11 bases separating them. CDR1 is SNHLY and CDR2 is FYNNEI in the germline V gene. The CDR3 DNA sequence: TGTGCCAGCAGTGAAAACGACATAAGGTTCTTC. Amino acids: CASSENDIRFF.

The rearrangement links TRBV5-4 to TRBJ2-7; D is unresolved. Germline CDR1 SGHNT, CDR2 YYREEE (reference sequence). CDR3 size: 13 residues. V lost 1 base and J lost 2, with 7 bases in between. The CDR3 nucleotides are TGTGCCAGCAGCTTGACAGATACCTACGAGCAGTACTTC. The encoded protein is CASSLTDTYEQYF.

This clone was observed a handful of times. This chain joins TRBV29-1 and TRBJ1-1; 7 bases agree with TRBD1. V gave up 8 bases and J gave up 0 bases; unmatched junction bases: 6. This CDR3 is built from 13 residues. Per germline, CDR1 SQVTM and CDR2 ANQGSEA. This CDR3 is CSTGQDMNTEAFF. The CDR3 bases are TGCAGCACTGGACAGGACATGAACACTGAAGCTTTCTTT.

The chain has TRBV6-1 and TRBJ2-5; 8 nucleotides match TRBD2. Trimming took 7 bases from V and 4 from J; bases not matched to a gene: 8. The CDR3 is 14 residues long. CDR1 is MNHNS and CDR2 is SASEGT in the germline V gene. CDR3 region: CASTPGLVGETQYF. In nucleotides, the CDR3 is TGTGCCAGCACCCCGGGACTAGTAGGAGAGACCCAGTACTTC.

This clone came up a few times. The J gene is TRBJ2-2, the V gene TRBV30; 12 bases agree with TRBD2. The germline CDR1 and CDR2 sequences are GTSNPN and SVGIG (reference sequence). The CDR3 length is 15 residues. The CDR3, as DNA: TGTGCTTCAAGGACTAGCGGGATGAACACCGGGGAGCTGTTTTTT. It yields the protein CASRTSGMNTGELFF.

The chain carries TRBV7-3 and TRBJ1-1, with D possibly matching TRBD1 (5 bases). There are 15 residues in the CDR3. The germline V gene has CDR1 SGHTA and CDR2 FQGTGA. V lost 5 bases to trimming and J lost 4 bases, with 17 bases between them. CDR3 sequence: CASSTQGGLVTEAFF. CDR3 in DNA: TGTGCCAGCAGCACGCAGGGAGGATTGGTCACTGAAGCTTTCTTT.

The J gene is TRBJ2-1, the V gene TRBV7-2; TRBD1 aligns across 7 bases. CDR1 is SGHTA, CDR2 FQGNSA, per germline. V dropped 3 bases and J dropped 6; count of bases not matched to a gene: 2. The CDR3 is 13 amino acids. The CDR3 here is CASSFDRANEQFF. The CDR3 DNA is TGTGCCAGCAGCTTTGACAGGGCCAATGAGCAGTTCTTC.

The chain employs TRBV2 and TRBJ1-5; the match to TRBD1 covers 7 bases. Germline CDR1 and CDR2: SNHLY and FYNNEI. This CDR3 is built from 12 residues. J gave up 7 bases and V 6 bases, and 3 bases lay outside the gene matches. The CDR3 DNA sequence: TGTGCCAGCAGACGACAGGGCCAGCCCCAGCATTTT. Amino acids: CASRRQGQPQHF.

This chain links TRBV29-1 with TRBJ2-4; D is undetermined. Germline V gene data show CDR1 as SQVTM and CDR2 as ANQGSEA. CDR3 size: 12 residues. With 1 base removed from V and 7 bases from J, the gap between germline ends came to 8 bases. The CDR3 DNA sequence: TGCAGCGTTGAAGGTTATCGGAACATTCAGTACTTC. This translates into CSVEGYRNIQYF.

The chain links TRBV15 to TRBJ2-7; TRBD1 aligns across 10 bases. CDR3 length equals 14 residues. V lost 6 bases, J lost 6 bases, and 8 bases stayed unmatched. Germline assignment: CDR1 LNHNV and CDR2 YYDKDF (reference sequence). The CDR3 reads CATSTRDRGSEQYF. In DNA, the CDR3 is TGTGCCACCAGTACCCGGGACAGGGGTTCCGAGCAGTACTTC.

The chain links TRBV9 to TRBJ1-2; TRBD1 matches 10 bases. The CDR3 sequence is 14 residues long. After removal of 3 bases from V and 4 bases from J, the junction contained 3 bases not matched to a gene. From germline, CDR1 is SGDLS and CDR2 YYNGEE. CDR3 DNA sequence: TGTGCCAGCAGCGGCCGGGACAGGGGCTATGGCTACACCTTC. Its translation is CASSGRDRGYGYTF.

This clone was picked up one time. The chain employs TRBV6-5 and TRBJ2-5, with 7 bases matching TRBD1. Germline-derived CDR1 and CDR2 are MNHEY and SVGAGI. V lost 6 bases to trimming and J lost 4 bases; unmatched junction nucleotides: 5. This CDR3 spans 13 amino acids. The CDR3 here is CASRPTGLETQYF. The CDR3 bases are TGTGCCAGCAGGCCGACAGGGTTAGAGACCCAGTACTTC.

This rearrangement joins TRBV13 to TRBJ1-6; 10 nucleotides match TRBD1. From germline, CDR1 is PRHDT and CDR2 FYEKMQ (reference sequence). V shed 4 bases, J shed 5 bases, and the junction held 2 bases outside the gene matches. The CDR3 loop spans 15 amino acids. CDR3 DNA: TGTGCCAGCAGCTCTGGACAGGGGGATAATTCACCCCTCCACTTT. Translated, it gives CASSSGQGDNSPLHF.

This clone was seen a few times. Additional DNA sequences in this sample encode the identical CDR3. The genes are TRBV30 and TRBJ2-1; TRBD1 agrees at 8 bases. The CDR3 has 12 residues. The V and J ends lost 3 bases and 10 bases, in that order; junction bases with no gene match: 5. Germline V lookup: CDR1 GTSNPN, CDR2 SVGIG (reference sequence). CDR3 DNA sequence: TGTGCCTGGAGCCCAAGGACAGGGGAGCAGTTCTTC. It translates to CAWSPRTGEQFF.

The table lists this clone with a few counts. CDR3 DNA sequence: TGTGCCAGTAGCACCGGTCGGGGTAAGGATACGCAGTATTTT. Its protein product is CASSTGRGKDTQYF. The chain has TRBV19 and TRBJ2-3; a weak D match, TRBD2 (5 bases). Trimming cost V 6 bases and J 6 bases, with 16 bases left between them. CDR1 and CDR2 (germline): LNHDA, SQIVND (reference sequence). The CDR3 covers 14 residues.